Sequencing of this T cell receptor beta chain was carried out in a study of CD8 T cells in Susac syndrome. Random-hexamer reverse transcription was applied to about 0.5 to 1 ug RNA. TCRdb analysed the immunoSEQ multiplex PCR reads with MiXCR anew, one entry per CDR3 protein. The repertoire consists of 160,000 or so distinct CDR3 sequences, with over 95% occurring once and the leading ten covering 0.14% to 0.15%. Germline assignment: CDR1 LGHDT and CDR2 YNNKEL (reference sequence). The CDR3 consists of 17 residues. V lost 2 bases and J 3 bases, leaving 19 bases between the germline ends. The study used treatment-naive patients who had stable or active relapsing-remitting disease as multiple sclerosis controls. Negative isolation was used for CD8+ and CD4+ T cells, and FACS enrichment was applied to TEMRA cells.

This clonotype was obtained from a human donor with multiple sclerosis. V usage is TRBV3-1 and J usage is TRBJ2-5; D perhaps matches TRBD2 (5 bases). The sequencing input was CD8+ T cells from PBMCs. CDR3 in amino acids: CASSQPPSMRAKETQYF. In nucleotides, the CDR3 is TGTGCCAGCAGCCAACCACCCTCTATGAGGGCGAAAGAGACCCAGTACTTC.